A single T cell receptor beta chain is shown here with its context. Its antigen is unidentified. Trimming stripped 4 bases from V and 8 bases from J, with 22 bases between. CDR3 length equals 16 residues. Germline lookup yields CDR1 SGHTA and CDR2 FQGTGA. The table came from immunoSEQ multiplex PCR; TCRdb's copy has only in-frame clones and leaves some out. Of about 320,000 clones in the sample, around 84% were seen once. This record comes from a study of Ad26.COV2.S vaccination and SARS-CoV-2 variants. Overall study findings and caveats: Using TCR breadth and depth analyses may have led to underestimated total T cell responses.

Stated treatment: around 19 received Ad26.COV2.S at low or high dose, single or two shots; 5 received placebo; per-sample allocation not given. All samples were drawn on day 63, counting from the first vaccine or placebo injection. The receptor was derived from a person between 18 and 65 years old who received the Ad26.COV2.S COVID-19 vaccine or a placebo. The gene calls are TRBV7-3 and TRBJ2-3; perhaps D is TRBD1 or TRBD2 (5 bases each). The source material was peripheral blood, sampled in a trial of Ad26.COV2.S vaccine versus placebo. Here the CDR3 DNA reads TGTGCCAGCAGCTACAACATTGGGACGGCGGGCGGTACGCAGTATTTT. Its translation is CASSYNIGTAGGTQYF.